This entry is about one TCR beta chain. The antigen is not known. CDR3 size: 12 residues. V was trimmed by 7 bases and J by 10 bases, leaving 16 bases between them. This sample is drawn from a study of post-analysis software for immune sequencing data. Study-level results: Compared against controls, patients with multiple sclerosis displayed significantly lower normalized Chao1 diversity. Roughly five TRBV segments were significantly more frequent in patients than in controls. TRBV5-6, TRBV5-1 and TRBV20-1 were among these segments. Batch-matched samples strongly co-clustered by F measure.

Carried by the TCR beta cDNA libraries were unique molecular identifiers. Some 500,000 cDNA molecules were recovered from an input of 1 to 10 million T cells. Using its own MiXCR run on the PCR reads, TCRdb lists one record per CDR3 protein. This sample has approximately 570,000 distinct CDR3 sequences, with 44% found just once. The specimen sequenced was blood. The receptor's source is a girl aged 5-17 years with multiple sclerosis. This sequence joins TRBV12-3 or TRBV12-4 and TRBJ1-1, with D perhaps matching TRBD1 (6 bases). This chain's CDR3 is CASTLQGSGAFF. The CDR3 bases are TGTGCCAGCACCCTTCAGGGGAGCGGAGCTTTCTTT.